The sequence of this TCR beta chain was determined in a study of cytomegalovirus exposure and HLA in healthy donors. Study outcomes and limitations: TCR beta chains numbering under 200 were designated cytomegalovirus-associated. Only CMV serostatus was available as immune exposure information. Association of roughly 17,000 TCR beta sequences with HLA alleles was found at 0.05 false discovery rate in a later analysis. In vitro, a few CMV-associated chains proved specific for CMV antigens.

Amplification used 60 Vbeta primers and 13 Jbeta primers. The method was immunoSEQ multiplex PCR; TCRdb's version includes in-frame clones alone and lacks a portion of them. Its table records around 200,000 clones. As concerns this clone: Its antigen remains unidentified.

The CDR3 consists of 17 residues. Trimming took 4 bases from V and 7 from J; bases not matched to a gene: 20. Germline loops: CDR1 SGHNT, CDR2 YYREEE (reference sequence). The V and J genes are TRBV5-4 and TRBJ2-7, with 7 bases matching TRBD1. The source material was PBMCs. The sequence was obtained from a girl aged 2 to 9 in good health and CMV-seropositive. CDR3 DNA: TGTGCCAGCAGCCCTCTCCCTAACAGGGGTCAGGGCTGGGAGCAGTACTTC. Translation: CASSPLPNRGQGWEQYF. The entire variable domain, with the rest obtained from reference TRBV5-4 and TRBJ2-7, is as follows: ETGVTQSPTHLIKTRGQQVTLRCSSQSGHNTVSWYQQALGQGPQFIFQYYREEENGRGNFPPRFSGLQFPNYSSELNVNALELDDSALYLCASSPLPNRGQGWEQYFGPGTRLTVT.